This is a list of T cell receptor beta chains from one sample in a study of OX40 agonist ivuxolimab in advanced cancers. This table comes from immunoSEQ multiplex PCR, and its TCRdb copy is limited to in-frame clones, with some not included. The table lists tens of thousands of clones, under 90% of them singletons, with roughly 18% in the top ten. The sample was CD4+ or CD8+ T cells sorted from blood, taken in a trial of the OX40 agonist ivuxolimab. The source of these receptors is an adult with an advanced solid tumor such as melanoma, head and neck, liver or kidney cancer. Each CDR3 is given with its conserved first and last residue. The D gene is left open where the match is weak. Clone size appears in some rows only: once, few, many, or a class for an expanded clone.

j_call clone_size d_call v_call cdr3_nt cdr3_aa
TRBJ2-7 . . TRBV27 TGTGCCAGCAGGGGGGGAGTCGAGCAGTACTTC CASRGGVEQYF
TRBJ2-7 once . TRBV2 TGTGCCAGCCGTTGGAAGGGCCCCCTAGAGCAGTACTTC CASRWKGPLEQYF
TRBJ2-1 . TRBD2 TRBV28 TGTGCCAGCAGTTCGGGACTAGGCAATGAGCAGTTCTTC CASSSGLGNEQFF
TRBJ2-1 . TRBD2 TRBV7-8 TGTGCCAGCAGCCATAGCGGGACATACAATGAGCAGTTCTTC CASSHSGTYNEQFF
TRBJ2-5 . TRBD2 TRBV5-8 TGTGCCAGCAGCCCGCAGCGGGGAGACTTC CASSPQRGDF
TRBJ1-2 few . TRBV4-1 TGCGCCAGCAGCCAAGATTTGGAGAGCTGGATCTATGGCTACACCTTC CASSQDLESWIYGYTF
TRBJ2-1 . . TRBV7-8 TGTGCCAGCAGCTTAGCTAGCCATGATCCCCGGAATGAGCAGTTCTTC CASSLASHDPRNEQFF
TRBJ2-3 . TRBD2 TRBV9 TGTGCCAGCAGCTCCCGAGCGGGGTGGGGCACAGATACGCAGTATTTT CASSSRAGWGTDTQYF
TRBJ1-5 . . TRBV14 TGTGCCAGCAGCCAAGACGATCAGCCCCAGCATTTT CASSQDDQPQHF
TRBJ1-4 few . TRBV27 TGTGCCAGCAGTGACCAGGGAAAACTGTTTTTT CASSDQGKLFF
TRBJ1-6 . . TRBV30 TGTGCCTGGAGTGTAGACAATAATTCACCCCTCCACTTT CAWSVDNNSPLHF
TRBJ2-3 . TRBD1 TRBV7-8 TGTGCCAGCAGCTTGGGGGAAGGGGGCGTGGGAGATACGCAGTATTTT CASSLGEGGVGDTQYF
TRBJ1-6 . . TRBV27 TGTGCCAGCAGTTTAGGCTATAATTCACCCCTCCACTTT CASSLGYNSPLHF
TRBJ1-2 . TRBD1 TRBV28 TGTGCCAGCAGTCGACAGGGGTTGGTGAATGGCTACACCTTC CASSRQGLVNGYTF
TRBJ1-3 many . TRBV28 TGTGCCAGCAGTTTTCATCCGGGGAATGCTGGAAACACCATATATTTT CASSFHPGNAGNTIYF
TRBJ1-1 . . TRBV27 TGTGCCAGCAGTTTATCAGGGGGTTCGGGCACTGAAGCTTTCTTT CASSLSGGSGTEAFF
TRBJ2-1 . . TRBV19 TGTGCCAGTAGTCAAGGAGTTTCATACAATGAGCAGTTCTTC CASSQGVSYNEQFF
TRBJ2-7 . . TRBV7-9 TGTGCCAGCAGCGTGGACTTCTACGAGCAGTACTTC CASSVDFYEQYF
TRBJ1-2 . . TRBV10-3 TGTGCCATCAGTGAGGGGGAGTGGAACTATGGCTACACCTTC CAISEGEWNYGYTF
TRBJ2-7 . TRBD2 TRBV6-5 TGTGCCAGCAGTAGCGGGGGGCCCTACGAGCAGTACTTC CASSSGGPYEQYF
TRBJ2-2 . TRBD2 TRBV5-4 TGTGCCAGCACTCGGGGAAGCGGGAGTCTGTGGACCGGGGAGCTGTTTTTT CASTRGSGSLWTGELFF
TRBJ1-2 . . TRBV11-2 TGTGCCAGCAGCCCCTACCCCGCAATCAACTATGGCTACACCTTC CASSPYPAINYGYTF
TRBJ2-7 . . TRBV6-5 TGTGCCAGCAGTAGTCCGTTCAGGATTTACGAGCAGTACTTC CASSSPFRIYEQYF
TRBJ1-1 . . TRBV6-6 TGTGCCAGCACCCAGGGGAGGGGGTTGGACACTGAAGCTTTCTTT CASTQGRGLDTEAFF
TRBJ2-2 . TRBD2 TRBV28 TGTGCCAGCAGTTTCCGGCTAGCGGGGGGACCGGGGCGGGAGCTGTTTTTT CASSFRLAGGPGRELFF
TRBJ1-2 . . TRBV2 TGTGCCAGCAGTGTCGCTCCGGGCGGCAAATTCTATGGCTACACCTTC CASSVAPGGKFYGYTF
TRBJ2-5 . . TRBV7-2 TGTGCCAGCACCCGTTGGGCGGCAGAAGAGACCCAGTACTTC CASTRWAAEETQYF
TRBJ1-1 . . TRBV10-2 TGCGCCAGCAGTGGGACAATGTCTAACACTGAAGCTTTCTTT CASSGTMSNTEAFF
TRBJ1-5 few . TRBV27 TGTGCCAGCAGTGGAAGAGGCCTCAGGCAGCCCCAGCATTTT CASSGRGLRQPQHF
TRBJ2-7 . TRBD2 TRBV5-8 TGTGCCAGCAGCTTTGGTTACCCTGGAGCGGGGTTGGTCGAGCAGTACTTC CASSFGYPGAGLVEQYF
TRBJ2-1 . TRBD1 TRBV19 TGTGCCAGTAGTATGGGACAGGAATCCTACAATGAGCAGTTCTTC CASSMGQESYNEQFF
TRBJ2-6 . TRBD1 TRBV5-1 TGCGCCAGCGGAGCGACAGGGGCCGGGGCCAACGTCCTGACTTTC CASGATGAGANVLTF
TRBJ1-1 . . TRBV11-2 TGTGCCAGCAGTACCACTGGTCAGGCTTTCTTT CASSTTGQAFF
TRBJ2-5 . TRBD2 TRBV7-2 TGTGCCAGCAGCCCATGGACTAGCGGGGGGGAAGAGACCCAGTACTTC CASSPWTSGGEETQYF
TRBJ1-1 . TRBD1 TRBV2 TGTGCCAGCAGGGCCACAGGGGACGGCACTGAAGCTTTCTTT CASRATGDGTEAFF
TRBJ2-4 . . TRBV7-2 TGTGCCAGCAGCCCCCCTAGCGCAAAAAACATTCAGTACTTC CASSPPSAKNIQYF
TRBJ2-7 . TRBD2 TRBV5-1 TGCGCCAGCAGCTTGGGGCTAGCGGGAACCTACGAGCAGTACTTC CASSLGLAGTYEQYF
TRBJ2-7 once . TRBV6-1 TGTGCCAGCACCTACCGGGAGTACTACGAGCAGTACTTC CASTYREYYEQYF
TRBJ2-7 . TRBD2 TRBV6-1 TGTGCCAGCAGTGGTTGGGGGCTAGCGGGAGTAAACGAGCAGTACTTC CASSGWGLAGVNEQYF
TRBJ1-1 . . TRBV5-1 TGCGCCAGCAGCTCCTGGGAGGAAGGGACTGAAGCTTTCTTT CASSSWEEGTEAFF
TRBJ1-2 . . TRBV30 TGTGCCTGGAGTGGTGGGTATGGCTACACCTTC CAWSGGYGYTF
TRBJ2-2 . TRBD2 TRBV9 TGTGCCAGCAGCGTAGGGTTCGGGAGGGACACCGGGGAGCTGTTTTTT CASSVGFGRDTGELFF
TRBJ2-2 . TRBD2 TRBV5-4 TGTGCCAGCAGACCTAGCGGGGGGAACACCGGGGAGCTGTTTTTT CASRPSGGNTGELFF
TRBJ2-7 . . TRBV5-6 TGTGCCAGCAGCCTAGGTGGTTACGAGCAGTACTTC CASSLGGYEQYF
TRBJ2-1 . TRBD2 TRBV29-1 TGCAGCGTTCTGAGCGGGGCCTACAATGAGCAGTTCTTC CSVLSGAYNEQFF
TRBJ2-6 . . TRBV5-4 TGTGCCAGCAGCCCGGGCGACTCTGGGGCCAACGTCCTGACTTTC CASSPGDSGANVLTF
TRBJ2-7 . . TRBV29-1 TGCAGCGTTGTAATCCCCCCGGGCGACGAGCAGTACTTC CSVVIPPGDEQYF
TRBJ2-7 . . TRBV11-3 TGTGCCAGCAGCGACAGCGGGGGAGGGGGCACCTACGAGCAGTACTTC CASSDSGGGGTYEQYF
TRBJ2-5 . TRBD2 TRBV7-6 TGTGCCAGCAGCCCACCCCCCGGCGGGAGCGCACAAGAGACCCAGTACTTC CASSPPPGGSAQETQYF
TRBJ2-2 few . TRBV7-8 TGTGCCAGCAGCTTAGGTACCGCCGGGGAGCTGTTTTTT CASSLGTAGELFF
TRBJ1-4 . . TRBV7-3 TGTGCCAGCAGCAATCTCTCGTCGTATGACAGGCTGAGCAGGTTTTTT CASSNLSSYDRLSRFF
TRBJ1-1 . . TRBV28 TGTGCCAGCAGTTTAAGTGGCCTTTTGAACACTGAAGCTTTCTTT CASSLSGLLNTEAFF
TRBJ1-3 . . TRBV29-1 TGCAGCGTCCAAGTAGACACCATATATTTT CSVQVDTIYF
TRBJ2-7 . . TRBV11-3 TGTGCCAGCAGCTTAGGGCAGGGCACCCACGAGCAGTACTTC CASSLGQGTHEQYF
TRBJ1-2 . TRBD1 TRBV12-5 TGTGCTAGTGGTTTTGTGGGACAGGATGTCGATGGCTACACCTTC CASGFVGQDVDGYTF